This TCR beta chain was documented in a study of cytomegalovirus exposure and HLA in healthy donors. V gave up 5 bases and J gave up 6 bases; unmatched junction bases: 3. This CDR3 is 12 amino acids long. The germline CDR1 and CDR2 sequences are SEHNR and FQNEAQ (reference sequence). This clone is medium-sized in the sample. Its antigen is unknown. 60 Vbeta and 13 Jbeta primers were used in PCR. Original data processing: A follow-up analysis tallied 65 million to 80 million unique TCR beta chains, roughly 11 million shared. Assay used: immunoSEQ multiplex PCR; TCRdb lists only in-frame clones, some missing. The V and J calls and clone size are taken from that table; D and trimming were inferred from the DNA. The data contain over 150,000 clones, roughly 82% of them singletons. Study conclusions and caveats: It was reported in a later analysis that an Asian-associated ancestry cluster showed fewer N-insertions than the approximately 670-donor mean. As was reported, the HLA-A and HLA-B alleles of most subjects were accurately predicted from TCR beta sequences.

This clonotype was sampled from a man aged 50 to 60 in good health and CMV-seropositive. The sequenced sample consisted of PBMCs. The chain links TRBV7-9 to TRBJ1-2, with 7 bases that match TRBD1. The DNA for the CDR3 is TGTGCCAGCAGCCCAGGGGGGAATGGCTACACCTTC. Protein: CASSPGGNGYTF.